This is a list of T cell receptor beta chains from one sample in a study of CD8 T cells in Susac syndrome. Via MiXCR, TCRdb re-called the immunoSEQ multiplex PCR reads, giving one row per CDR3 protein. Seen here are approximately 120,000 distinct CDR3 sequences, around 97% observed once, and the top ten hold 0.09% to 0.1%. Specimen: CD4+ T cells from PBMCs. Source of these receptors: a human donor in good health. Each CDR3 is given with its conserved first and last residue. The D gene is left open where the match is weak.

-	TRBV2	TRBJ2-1	CASSVSGPTEQFF	TGTGCCAGCAGCGTTTCGGGCCCCACTGAGCAGTTCTTC
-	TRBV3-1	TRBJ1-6	CASSQGRGNSPLHF	TGTGCCAGCAGCCAGGGCAGGGGAAATTCACCCCTCCACTTT
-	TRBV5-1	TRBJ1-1	CASSLDGLNTEAFF	TGCGCCAGCAGCCTGGACGGATTGAACACTGAAGCTTTCTTT
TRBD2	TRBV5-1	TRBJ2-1	CASRVTSGGTNNEQFF	TGCGCCAGCAGAGTGACTAGCGGGGGGACGAACAATGAGCAGTTCTTC
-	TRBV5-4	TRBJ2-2	CASSTGTWNTGELFF	TGTGCCAGCAGCACCGGGACTTGGAACACCGGGGAGCTGTTTTTT
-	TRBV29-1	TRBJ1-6	CSVAGTGNSPLHF	TGCAGCGTTGCCGGGACTGGGAATTCACCCCTCCACTTT
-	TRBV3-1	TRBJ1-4	CASSQDVRRNEKLFF	TGTGCCAGCAGCCAAGATGTGCGCCGTAATGAAAAACTGTTTTTT
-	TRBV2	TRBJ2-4	CASTSGAKNIQYF	TGTGCCAGCACCTCGGGGGCCAAAAACATTCAGTACTTC
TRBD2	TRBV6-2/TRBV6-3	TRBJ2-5	CASSHGLAVQETQYF	TGTGCCAGCAGTCACGGACTAGCGGTACAAGAGACCCAGTACTTC
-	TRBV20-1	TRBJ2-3	CSRGTYEDTQYF	TGCAGCCGCGGGACTTACGAAGATACGCAGTATTTT